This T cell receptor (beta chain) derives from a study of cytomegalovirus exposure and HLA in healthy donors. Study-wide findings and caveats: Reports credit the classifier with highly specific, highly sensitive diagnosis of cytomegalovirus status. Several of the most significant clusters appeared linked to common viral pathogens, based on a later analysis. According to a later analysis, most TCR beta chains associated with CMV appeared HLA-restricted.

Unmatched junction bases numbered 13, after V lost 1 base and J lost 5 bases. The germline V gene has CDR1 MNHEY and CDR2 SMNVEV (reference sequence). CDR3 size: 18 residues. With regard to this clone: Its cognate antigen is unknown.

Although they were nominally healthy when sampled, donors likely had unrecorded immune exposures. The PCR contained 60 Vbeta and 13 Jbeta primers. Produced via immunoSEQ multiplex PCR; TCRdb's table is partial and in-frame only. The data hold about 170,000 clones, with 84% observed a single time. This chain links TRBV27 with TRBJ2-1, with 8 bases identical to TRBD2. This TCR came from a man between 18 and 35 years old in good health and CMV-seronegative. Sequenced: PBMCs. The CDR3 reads CASSLLAWGGGPDNEQFF. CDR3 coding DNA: TGTGCCAGCAGTTTATTGGCCTGGGGCGGGGGGCCCGACAATGAGCAGTTCTTC.